This T cell receptor (beta chain) is drawn from a study of CD8+ T cells in alopecia areata. There are 14 residues in the CDR3. The V end lost 1 base, the J end lost 2 bases, and 9 bases lay between the germline ends. Germline CDR1 and CDR2: MGHRA and YSYEKL. cDNA serving as the sequencing template came from extracted, reverse transcribed RNA. The assay was immunoSEQ multiplex PCR, and TCRdb's table has in-frame clones only and misses some. The data show under 30,000 clones, with 50% to 55% seen just once and under 35% held by the top ten. Punch biopsies of lesional scalp, plus peripheral blood, were taken from alopecia areata patients. PBMCs served as the source from which CD4+ and CD8+ T cells were sorted.

The receptor was isolated from a human donor with alopecia areata. The chain employs TRBV4-1 and TRBJ2-7, with D maybe TRBD2 (5 bases). The sample was NKG2D-high CD8+ T cells sorted from blood. The CDR3 region is CASSQAGKTYEQYF. The CDR3 coding sequence is TGCGCCAGCAGCCAAGCGGGGAAAACCTACGAGCAGTACTTC.